This T cell receptor beta chain came from a study of blood T cell repertoires in COVID-19. About the research overall: Collection of acute and convalescent COVID-19 samples took place in the United States, Italy and Spain.

Looked up from germline, CDR1 is SGDLS and CDR2 is YYNGEE. The V end was cut by 4 bases, the J end by 0 bases, with 7 bases between. The CDR3 loop spans 13 amino acids. Here immunoSEQ multiplex PCR was the method, and the copy in TCRdb shows in-frame clones only, minus some. The sample consists of 100,000 to 150,000 clones, roughly four fifths of them appearing once. This clone came up once. The material sequenced was peripheral blood. This receptor was taken from a man aged 40-49 years with active or convalescent COVID-19. The gene calls are TRBV9 and TRBJ1-2; no clear D. CDR3 sequence: CASSPLSNYGYTF. CDR3 DNA sequence: TGTGCCAGCAGCCCTCTGTCTAACTATGGCTACACCTTC.